This T cell receptor (beta chain) appears in the sequencing data of a study of blood T cell repertoires in COVID-19. The V gene end was trimmed by 5 bases and the J gene end by 4 bases; junction bases not matched to a gene: 5. Germline V gene data show CDR1 as SGHAT and CDR2 as FQNNGV. The CDR3 sequence is 15 residues long. TCRdb's copy holds only in-frame clones and misses some; the assay was immunoSEQ multiplex PCR. The table lists 250,000 to 300,000 clones, 88% of them singletons. Clinical history as reported by participants underpinned cohort assignment. Sequenced sample: PBMCs or T cells enriched from blood (not recorded which). This receptor was identified in a woman aged 60 to 75 in a cohort exposed to, infected with or recovered from COVID-19 (not recorded which). The chain recombines TRBV11-2 with TRBJ2-7; TRBD2 matches at 13 bases. The CDR3 nucleotides read TGTGCCAGCAGCGCACTAGCGGGAGGGTCTTACGAGCAGTACTTC. It codes for CASSALAGGSYEQYF.